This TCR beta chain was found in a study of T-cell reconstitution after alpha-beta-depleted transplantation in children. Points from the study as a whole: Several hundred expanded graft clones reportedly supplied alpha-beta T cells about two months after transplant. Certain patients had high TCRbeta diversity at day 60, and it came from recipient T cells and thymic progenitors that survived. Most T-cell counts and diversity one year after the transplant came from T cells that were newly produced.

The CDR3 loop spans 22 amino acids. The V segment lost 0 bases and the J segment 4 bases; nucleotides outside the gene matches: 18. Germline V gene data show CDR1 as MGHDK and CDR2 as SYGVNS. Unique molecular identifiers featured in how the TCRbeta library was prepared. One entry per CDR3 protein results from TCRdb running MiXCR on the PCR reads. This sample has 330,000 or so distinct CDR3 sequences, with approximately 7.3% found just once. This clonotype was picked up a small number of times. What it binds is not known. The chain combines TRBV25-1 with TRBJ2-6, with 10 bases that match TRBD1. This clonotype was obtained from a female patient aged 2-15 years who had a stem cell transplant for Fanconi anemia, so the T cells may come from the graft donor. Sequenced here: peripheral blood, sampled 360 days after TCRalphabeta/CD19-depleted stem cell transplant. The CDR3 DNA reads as TGTGCCAGCAGTGAATATTCGATTATCGGGACAGGGGTTCTGGCCGGGGCCAACGTCCTGACTTTC. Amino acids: CASSEYSIIGTGVLAGANVLTF.